The rows below give T cell receptor beta chains drawn from one sample of a study of T cells of healthy individuals. From the 5' RACE reads, TCRdb called clonotypes with MiXCR, one entry per CDR3 protein. This table holds 60,000 to 75,000 distinct CDR3 sequences, about 17% found once. All receptors come from a human donor in good health. Both conserved end residues are trimmed from each CDR3. The order of the fields is V gene, CDR3 length, CDR3 protein.

>TRBV10-3|12
AITSGTGGYEQY
>TRBV24-1|12
ATSVGVGTDTQY
>TRBV9|13
ASSVAGGLTDTQY
>TRBV20-1|10
SATDSYYGYT
>TRBV21-1|14
ASSKPRCGREYEQY
>TRBV20-1|10
SAATYSYEQY
>TRBV7-9|13
ASMGGHPSTDTQY
>TRBV7-2|10
ASGGFSDTQY
>TRBV5-1|12
ASSLGPSNTEAF
>TRBV29-1|12
SVEGWANQETQY
>TRBV11-1|11
ASSTGRNTEAF
>TRBV4-2|16
ASSQESRGERVTDTQY
>TRBV11-3|14
ASSLDSLGLRGEQY
>TRBV7-9|10
ASSLEYGELF
>TRBV19|11
ASSPSGEETQY
>TRBV14|11
ASSTGVDQPQH
>TRBV6-5|13
ATRPGRLNTGELF
>TRBV28|14
ASSPSSGAARNTQY
>TRBV20-1|11
SAGGGAFETQY
>TRBV28|15
ASHSHVRDRGGYEQY
>TRBV6-1|13
ATPTGLAGDYEQF
>TRBV7-8|11
ASSAVPLSPLH
>TRBV20-1|11
SASYMSVTEAF
>TRBV20-1|10
SATGEWSIQY
>TRBV29-1|11
SVLTGSSYEQY
>TRBV4-2|12
ASSQEQFGETQY
>TRBV20-1|10
SARDSTYEQY
>TRBV7-2|14
ASSLRGISRGGTQY
>TRBV15|13
ATSRVEGGSDTQY
>TRBV27|11
ASTATNSYEQY
>TRBV5-1|12
ASSLISEGGELF
>TRBV7-9|9
ASSLGTGYT
>TRBV4-3|14
ASSQEVSPAVNEQF
>TRBV6-6|12
ASRNTGTGYEQY
>TRBV24-1|14
ATSDPTGGVTDTQY
>TRBV20-1|13
SASPGTGGIDEQF